Described below is a single T cell receptor (beta chain) sequence and its context. Its antigen is undetermined. Analyses pooled second doses at about 4 or about 12 weeks. This sample was included in a study of T cell responses to AZD1222 COVID-19 vaccine. Study conclusions and caveats: Two AZD1222 administrations were followed by greater Spike-specific TCR breadth and depth.

The V and J ends lost 6 bases and 0 bases respectively, with 16 bases between them. The CDR3 is 16 amino acids. Germline V gene sequence: CDR1 SGHRS, CDR2 YFSETQ. Profiled with immunoSEQ multiplex PCR; TCRdb holds only in-frame clones, not every one. The sample records more than 150,000 clones, 92% being singletons. J is TRBJ1-3 and V is TRBV5-1, with unresolved D. The source was peripheral blood, collected 28 days after the second AZD1222 dose. The source of this sequence is an adult who received the AZD1222 COVID-19 vaccine. CDR3 nucleotides: TGCGCCAGCACCAGAAAGGCAGTTCCCTCTGGAAACACCATATATTTT. Encoded protein: CASTRKAVPSGNTIYF.